This is a list of T cell receptor beta chains from one sample in a study of vaccination and CD4 T cells after COVID-19. TCRdb recomputed calls from the PCR reads with MiXCR, one row per CDR3 protein. This sample has 13,000 to 15,000 distinct CDR3 sequences, with 53% found just once. Antigens of these TCRs are unknown. Here the sequenced sample was CD4+ T cells from blood, cultured in vitro, taken before SARS-CoV-2 vaccination. These receptors were collected from a human donor who had recovered from COVID-19. Each CDR3 is given with its conserved first and last residue. The D gene is left open where the match is weak. Rows give clone size only sometimes, using once, few, many, or a class for an expanded clone.

v_call: TRBV7-9
d_call: -
clone_size: few
j_call: TRBJ1-6
cdr3_nt: TGTGCCAGCAGCCCCTCGGGGGTGGCCGCTAATTCACCCCTCCACTTT
cdr3_aa: CASSPSGVAANSPLHF

v_call: TRBV20-1
d_call: -
clone_size: few
j_call: TRBJ2-5
cdr3_nt: TGCAGTGCTAGTCGCGTGGGAGAAGAGACCCAGTACTTC
cdr3_aa: CSASRVGEETQYF

v_call: TRBV2
d_call: TRBD1
clone_size: -
j_call: TRBJ2-7
cdr3_nt: TGTGCCAGCACCAGACAGGGGGTAGCCTACGAGCAGTACTTC
cdr3_aa: CASTRQGVAYEQYF

v_call: TRBV2
d_call: TRBD2
clone_size: once
j_call: TRBJ2-5
cdr3_nt: TGTGCCAGCAGATCGACTAGCGGGGAAGAGACCCAGTACTTC
cdr3_aa: CASRSTSGEETQYF

v_call: TRBV25-1
d_call: TRBD1
clone_size: -
j_call: TRBJ2-5
cdr3_nt: TGTGCCAGCAGTGACTGGGACAGGGGAGTCGTAGAGACCCAGTACTTC
cdr3_aa: CASSDWDRGVVETQYF

v_call: TRBV7-8
d_call: TRBD1
clone_size: -
j_call: TRBJ1-2
cdr3_nt: TGTGCCAGCAGCTTAGTGATGTCGGCAGGGGGTGTCTATGGCTACACCTTC
cdr3_aa: CASSLVMSAGGVYGYTF

v_call: TRBV6-1
d_call: -
clone_size: -
j_call: TRBJ2-2
cdr3_nt: TGTGCCACCAAACCCCGAGATTCCGCCGGGGAGCTGTTTTTT
cdr3_aa: CATKPRDSAGELFF

v_call: TRBV28
d_call: -
clone_size: -
j_call: TRBJ2-6
cdr3_nt: TGTGCCAGCAGTTCGACAGCTTTCATCTCTGGGGCCAACGTCCTGACTTTC
cdr3_aa: CASSSTAFISGANVLTF

v_call: TRBV10-1
d_call: TRBD2
clone_size: few
j_call: TRBJ2-7
cdr3_nt: TGCGCCAGCAGTGAGTCGCGGACTAGCGGGATTAGGGAGCAGTACTTC
cdr3_aa: CASSESRTSGIREQYF

v_call: TRBV12-2
d_call: -
clone_size: once
j_call: TRBJ2-5
cdr3_nt: TGTGCAAGTCGCTTAGGGGGGGTAGCGGGAGGAGAGACCCAGTACTTC
cdr3_aa: CASRLGGVAGGETQYF

v_call: TRBV28
d_call: -
clone_size: once
j_call: TRBJ2-6
cdr3_nt: TGTGCCAGCAGTTTGGAGCCTGGGACGGGGATTAGCTCTGGGGCCAACGTCCTGACTTTC
cdr3_aa: CASSLEPGTGISSGANVLTF

v_call: TRBV6-1
d_call: -
clone_size: -
j_call: TRBJ1-1
cdr3_nt: TGTGCCACACATCCAGGGTTCACTGAAGCTTTCTTT
cdr3_aa: CATHPGFTEAFF

v_call: TRBV7-2
d_call: -
clone_size: -
j_call: TRBJ2-3
cdr3_nt: TGTGCCAGCAGCTTAATAGGGGATACGCAGTATTTT
cdr3_aa: CASSLIGDTQYF

v_call: TRBV7-3
d_call: -
clone_size: -
j_call: TRBJ2-6
cdr3_nt: TGTGCCAGCAGCCTAGGGGGGGGCTCTGGGGCCAACGTCCTGACTTTC
cdr3_aa: CASSLGGGSGANVLTF

v_call: TRBV27
d_call: TRBD2
clone_size: -
j_call: TRBJ2-5
cdr3_nt: TGTGCCAGCAGTTTCGGTACGGCTAGCGGATACCAAGAGACCCAGTACTTC
cdr3_aa: CASSFGTASGYQETQYF

v_call: TRBV12-3/TRBV12-4
d_call: -
clone_size: -
j_call: TRBJ1-5
cdr3_nt: TGTGCCAGCAGTTCTTGGGAAAATAGCAATCAGCCCCAGCATTTT
cdr3_aa: CASSSWENSNQPQHF

v_call: TRBV10-1
d_call: -
clone_size: -
j_call: TRBJ1-1
cdr3_nt: TGCGCCAGCAGTGAGTCTAGCAGTCTTCAGAACACTGAAGCTTTCTTT
cdr3_aa: CASSESSSLQNTEAFF

v_call: TRBV20-1
d_call: TRBD1
clone_size: -
j_call: TRBJ2-1
cdr3_nt: TGCAGTGCTAGGGGGGACAGAGACAATGAGCAGTTCTTC
cdr3_aa: CSARGDRDNEQFF

v_call: TRBV27
d_call: -
clone_size: -
j_call: TRBJ1-4
cdr3_nt: TGTGCCAGCAGTTTGCATCGGGAAGGGGAAAAACTGTTTTTT
cdr3_aa: CASSLHREGEKLFF

v_call: TRBV7-2
d_call: -
clone_size: -
j_call: TRBJ1-3
cdr3_nt: TGTGCCAGCAGCTTAGTTGGCAGGCTCTCTGGAAACACCATATATTTT
cdr3_aa: CASSLVGRLSGNTIYF

v_call: TRBV20-1
d_call: -
clone_size: -
j_call: TRBJ2-3
cdr3_nt: TGCAGTGCTAGAGATCTAGGAAGGGATCAGGATACGCAGTATTTT
cdr3_aa: CSARDLGRDQDTQYF

v_call: TRBV6-1
d_call: -
clone_size: -
j_call: TRBJ2-7
cdr3_nt: TGTGCCAGCATACGGGAGCGAGGGGCCGAGCAGTACTTC
cdr3_aa: CASIRERGAEQYF

v_call: TRBV7-9
d_call: -
clone_size: -
j_call: TRBJ1-1
cdr3_nt: TGTGCCAGCAGCGAGAGCGGGGGCATGAACACTGAAGCTTTCTTT
cdr3_aa: CASSESGGMNTEAFF

v_call: TRBV20-1
d_call: -
clone_size: once
j_call: TRBJ1-1
cdr3_nt: TGCAGTGTAGGCAGGAGGGCTGAAGCTTTCTTT
cdr3_aa: CSVGRRAEAFF

v_call: TRBV2
d_call: -
clone_size: few
j_call: TRBJ1-1
cdr3_nt: TGTGCCAGCAGCGTGGATATGAACACTGAAGCTTTCTTT
cdr3_aa: CASSVDMNTEAFF

v_call: TRBV6-2/TRBV6-3
d_call: -
clone_size: few
j_call: TRBJ1-2
cdr3_nt: TGTGCCAGCAGTTACGCTAACTATGGCTACACCTTC
cdr3_aa: CASSYANYGYTF

v_call: TRBV21-1
d_call: -
clone_size: -
j_call: TRBJ1-6
cdr3_nt: TGTGCCAGCAGCACTTCACGAAGACTACAGGGGGCCGCTTCAAGGAGTAACTCACCCCTCCACTTT
cdr3_aa: CASSTSRRLQGAASRSNSPLHF

v_call: TRBV20-1
d_call: -
clone_size: few
j_call: TRBJ2-1
cdr3_nt: TGCAGTGCTCCCGGACTATCTCCGCCCTACAATGAGCAGTTCTTC
cdr3_aa: CSAPGLSPPYNEQFF

v_call: TRBV30
d_call: -
clone_size: -
j_call: TRBJ2-7
cdr3_nt: TGTGCCTGGAGTGTACGTCTAGCGAGCTACGGGCAGTACTTC
cdr3_aa: CAWSVRLASYGQYF

v_call: TRBV7-9
d_call: TRBD2
clone_size: -
j_call: TRBJ2-5
cdr3_nt: TGTGCCAGCAGCTTAGGCCTAGCGGGAGGAGAGACCCAGTACTTC
cdr3_aa: CASSLGLAGGETQYF

v_call: TRBV6-2/TRBV6-3
d_call: -
clone_size: -
j_call: TRBJ2-1
cdr3_nt: TGTGCCAGCAGAATGAGGGGGAGAGTCGCCTACAATGAGCAGTTCTTC
cdr3_aa: CASRMRGRVAYNEQFF

v_call: TRBV20-1
d_call: TRBD2
clone_size: -
j_call: TRBJ2-7
cdr3_nt: TGCAGTGCTAGAGATGTCGGACTAGCGGGAGTGGAGTACTTC
cdr3_aa: CSARDVGLAGVEYF

v_call: TRBV20-1
d_call: -
clone_size: few
j_call: TRBJ1-5
cdr3_nt: TGCAGTGCTAGGGGGGGACATTCTCAGCCCCAGCATTTT
cdr3_aa: CSARGGHSQPQHF

v_call: TRBV7-2
d_call: TRBD2
clone_size: -
j_call: TRBJ2-7
cdr3_nt: TGTGCCATCGGTTATTGGGCATGGCGGGAGAGATCCTACGAGCAGTACTTC
cdr3_aa: CAIGYWAWRERSYEQYF

v_call: TRBV19
d_call: -
clone_size: -
j_call: TRBJ1-2
cdr3_nt: TGTGCCAGTAGAGGCCTTCGTACAGGCAAATATGGCTACACCTTC
cdr3_aa: CASRGLRTGKYGYTF

v_call: TRBV28
d_call: TRBD2
clone_size: -
j_call: TRBJ2-3
cdr3_nt: TGTGCCAGCAGTAGGGGAGGGGCGGGAGCGGATACGCAGTATTTT
cdr3_aa: CASSRGGAGADTQYF

v_call: TRBV19
d_call: TRBD2
clone_size: -
j_call: TRBJ2-3
cdr3_nt: TGTGCCAGTAGTATTCGGCGGGAGACAGATACGCAGTATTTT
cdr3_aa: CASSIRRETDTQYF

v_call: TRBV20-1
d_call: TRBD1
clone_size: -
j_call: TRBJ2-5
cdr3_nt: TGCAGTGCTAGAGTGTCCGGACAGGGAGATTCTCAAGAGACCCAGTACTTC
cdr3_aa: CSARVSGQGDSQETQYF

v_call: TRBV7-2
d_call: -
clone_size: few
j_call: TRBJ1-5
cdr3_nt: TGTGCCAGCAGCAAGGACGGGGGATATAGCAATCAGCCCCAGCATTTT
cdr3_aa: CASSKDGGYSNQPQHF